The rows below give T cell receptor beta chains drawn from one sample of a study of T cells in localized non-small cell lung cancer. The table came from immunoSEQ multiplex PCR; TCRdb's copy has only in-frame clones and leaves some out. Among around 2,900 clones, 20% to 25% were seen once, and the ten largest hold roughly a sixth. The material was lung tumor tissue, obtained before any cancer treatment. The receptor source for this set is a man aged 40 to 69 with stage III lung adenocarcinoma. The CDR3 runs from the conserved cysteine through the conserved F or W. A D gene is named only where the DNA matches it firmly. Not all rows give a size; the values are once, few, many and, for expanded clones, a class.

cdr3_nt: TGTGCCAGCAGTTACCTCACAGGAATCACTGAAGCTTTCTTT
cdr3_aa: CASSYLTGITEAFF
j_call: TRBJ1-1
d_call: .
v_call: TRBV6-8
clone_size: .

cdr3_nt: TGTGCCAGCTCAGAGACTAGCGGGAGCACAGATACGCAGTATTTT
cdr3_aa: CASSETSGSTDTQYF
j_call: TRBJ2-3
d_call: TRBD2
v_call: TRBV18
clone_size: few

cdr3_nt: TGTGCCAGCAGCGTATACCGGGACAGTCCAGGCTACACCTTC
cdr3_aa: CASSVYRDSPGYTF
j_call: TRBJ1-2
d_call: TRBD1
v_call: TRBV9
clone_size: medium-sized

cdr3_nt: TGTGCCAGCAGCTTGGATGGGACCCAAGAGACCCAGTACTTC
cdr3_aa: CASSLDGTQETQYF
j_call: TRBJ2-5
d_call: .
v_call: TRBV11-3
clone_size: medium-sized

cdr3_nt: TGTGCCAGCAGTTACAATACAGGGAGCTATGGCTACACCTTC
cdr3_aa: CASSYNTGSYGYTF
j_call: TRBJ1-2
d_call: .
v_call: TRBV6-8
clone_size: few

cdr3_nt: TGTGCCAGCAGCTTCTTGGGTATGTGGGGTGAAGCTTTCTTT
cdr3_aa: CASSFLGMWGEAFF
j_call: TRBJ1-1
d_call: .
v_call: TRBV11-3
clone_size: many

cdr3_nt: TGTGCCAGCAGCTTAGAGGGGACTAGGAGTTCTGAGACCCAGTACTTC
cdr3_aa: CASSLEGTRSSETQYF
j_call: TRBJ2-5
d_call: TRBD2
v_call: TRBV11-3
clone_size: .

cdr3_nt: TGTGCCAGCAGCTTAAGACAGGGGGCTGGGAACACTGAAGCTTTCTTT
cdr3_aa: CASSLRQGAGNTEAFF
j_call: TRBJ1-1
d_call: TRBD1
v_call: TRBV11-3
clone_size: few

cdr3_nt: TGTGCCAGCAGCTTGGCCCAGGGAAACAATGAGCAGTTCTTC
cdr3_aa: CASSLAQGNNEQFF
j_call: TRBJ2-1
d_call: .
v_call: TRBV11-3
clone_size: .

cdr3_nt: TGTGCCAGCAGTGACCGCACAGGCGGCTACACCTTC
cdr3_aa: CASSDRTGGYTF
j_call: TRBJ1-2
d_call: .
v_call: TRBV6-8
clone_size: few

cdr3_nt: TGTGCCAGCAGTTACTCTTCCAATCAGCCCCAGCATTTT
cdr3_aa: CASSYSSNQPQHF
j_call: TRBJ1-5
d_call: .
v_call: TRBV6-8
clone_size: .

cdr3_nt: TGTGCCAGCAGTGAAATGGGACAACCCCCCCTCCACTTT
cdr3_aa: CASSEMGQPPLHF
j_call: TRBJ1-6
d_call: .
v_call: TRBV9
clone_size: .

cdr3_nt: TGTGCCTGGAGTAGGACAGATAACTATGGCTACACCTTC
cdr3_aa: CAWSRTDNYGYTF
j_call: TRBJ1-2
d_call: .
v_call: TRBV30
clone_size: .

cdr3_nt: TGTGCCAGTAGTAAGGGGACAGGGTACGGCGGGGAGCTGTTTTTT
cdr3_aa: CASSKGTGYGGELFF
j_call: TRBJ2-2
d_call: TRBD1
v_call: TRBV19
clone_size: .

cdr3_nt: TGTGCCACCGACACAACAGGGATGTCGAACACCGGGGAGCTGTTTTTT
cdr3_aa: CATDTTGMSNTGELFF
j_call: TRBJ2-2
d_call: .
v_call: TRBV28
clone_size: medium-sized